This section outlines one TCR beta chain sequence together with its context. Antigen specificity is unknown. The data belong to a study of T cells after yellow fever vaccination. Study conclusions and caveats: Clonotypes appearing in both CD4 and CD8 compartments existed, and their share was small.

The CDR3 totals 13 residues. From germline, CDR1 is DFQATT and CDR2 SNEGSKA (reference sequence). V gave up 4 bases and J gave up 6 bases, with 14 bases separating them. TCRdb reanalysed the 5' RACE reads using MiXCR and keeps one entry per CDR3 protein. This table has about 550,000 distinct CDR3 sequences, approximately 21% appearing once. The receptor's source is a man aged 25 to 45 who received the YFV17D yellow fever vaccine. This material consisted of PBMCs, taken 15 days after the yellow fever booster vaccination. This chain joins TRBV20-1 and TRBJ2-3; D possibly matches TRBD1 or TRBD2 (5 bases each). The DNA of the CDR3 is TGCAGTGCTATTCTCAGGGAGAGGGATACGCAGTATTTT. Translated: CSAILRERDTQYF.